One sample yielded the 23 T cell receptor beta chains listed below, sequenced in a study of T-cell reconstitution after alpha-beta-depleted transplantation in children. As it was prepared, the TCRbeta library received unique molecular identifiers. TCRdb passed the PCR reads through MiXCR, listing each CDR3 protein once. Of about 420,000 distinct CDR3 sequences in the sample, roughly 15% were seen once. This material consisted of PBMCs, mostly from graft donor cells, taken 360 days after TCRalphabeta/CD19-depleted stem cell transplant. The receptors originated from a boy in the first two years of life who had a stem cell transplant for Wiskott-Aldrich syndrome, so the T cells may come from the graft donor.

In this sample, this clonotype turned up a few times. The chain recombines TRBV27 with TRBJ2-3; TRBD1 might be the D (6 bases). There are 15 residues in the CDR3. V was clipped by 0 bases and J by 5 bases, with 12 bases between them. CDR1 and CDR2 (germline): MNHEY, SMNVEV (reference sequence). CDR3 in amino acids: CASSLSDSRGDTQYF. CDR3 coding DNA: TGTGCCAGCAGTTTATCGGACAGCCGGGGAGATACGCAGTATTTT.

This chain joins TRBV11-1 and TRBJ1-2; TRBD1 matches 9 bases. The CDR3 is made up of 17 amino acids. V was clipped by 5 bases and J by 6 bases; unmatched bases: 16. The germline V gene encodes CDR1 SGHAT and CDR2 FQDESV (reference sequence). As DNA, the CDR3 is TGTGCCAGCAGCCGGACAGGGGCCCTCGGTTATGAGGATGGCTACACCTTC. This translates into CASSRTGALGYEDGYTF.

V gene TRBV5-1 combines with J gene TRBJ2-7; 9 nucleotides match TRBD1. The germline gives CDR1 SGHRS, CDR2 YFSETQ. CDR3 length: 14 residues. J lost 4 bases, V lost 2 bases, and 4 bases had no gene match. Here the CDR3 DNA reads TGCGCCAGCAGCTTAGGGACAGGGTGGTACGAGCAGTACTTC. Translated: CASSLGTGWYEQYF.

This clonotype showed up just a few times. CDR3 residues: CASSFFRRLAVGELFF. CDR3 in DNA: TGCGCCAGCAGCTTCTTTAGGCGTCTAGCGGTCGGGGAGCTGTTTTTT. The chain couples TRBV5-1 to TRBJ2-2, with 7 nucleotides matching TRBD2. Trimming cost V 2 bases and J 7 bases; bases outside gene matches: 11. Germline CDR1 and CDR2: SGHRS and YFSETQ. This CDR3 is built from 16 residues.

This clonotype has a handful of counts. The CDR3 loop reads CASSFQGRNSPLHF. CDR3 nucleotide sequence: TGTGCCAGCAGCTTCCAGGGGAGGAATTCACCCCTCCACTTT. J is TRBJ1-6 and V is TRBV7-2; tentative D call: TRBD1 (6 bases). V was clipped by 3 bases and J by 7 bases, with 10 bases between them. There are 14 residues in the CDR3. CDR1 and CDR2 from the germline V gene are SGHTA and FQGNSA.

The J gene is TRBJ2-1, the V gene TRBV5-1, with TRBD1 identical over 9 bases. The CDR3 length is 19 residues. Germline values: CDR1 SGHRS, CDR2 YFSETQ. Trimming took 0 bases from V and 0 from J; bases not matched to a gene: 10. The CDR3 loop is CASSLAINRGLSSYNEQFF. The CDR3 DNA reads TGCGCCAGCAGCTTGGCCATTAACAGGGGGCTCAGCTCCTACAATGAGCAGTTCTTC.

This clonotype came up many times. This rearrangement joins TRBV12-3 or TRBV12-4 to TRBJ2-5, with D possibly TRBD1 on 6 matching bases. This CDR3 is 15 amino acids long. V was cut by 5 bases and J by 4 bases, with 17 bases left in between. In DNA form, the CDR3 reads TGTGCCAGCAGTCAAATAACAGGGATTGGAGAGACCCAGTACTTC. This sequence encodes CASSQITGIGETQYF.

V usage is TRBV5-1 and J usage is TRBJ2-7; 12 bases match TRBD2. V was pared by 2 bases and J by 4 bases, with 4 bases of the junction left unmatched. Germline V lookup: CDR1 SGHRS, CDR2 YFSETQ. The CDR3 is made up of 15 amino acids. CDR3: CASSFPSGGAYEQYF. CDR3 nucleotide sequence: TGCGCCAGCAGCTTCCCTAGCGGGGGGGCTTACGAGCAGTACTTC.

V gene TRBV25-1 combines with J gene TRBJ2-5; no reliable D call. V was cut by 5 bases and J by 5 bases, with 12 bases left in between. This CDR3 has 13 amino acids. CDR1 is MGHDK, CDR2 SYGVNS, per germline. CDR3 sequence (DNA): TGTGCCAGCAGTTTTCAGGCCTCTGAGACCCAGTACTTC. Protein sequence: CASSFQASETQYF.

Only a few counts were recorded for this clonotype. The chain joins TRBV6-2 or TRBV6-3 to TRBJ2-5; D gene ambiguous. V lost 7 bases to trimming and J lost 7 bases, with 16 bases between them. The CDR3 is 13 residues long. Germline loops: CDR1 MNHEY, CDR2 SVGEGT. The CDR3 DNA sequence: TGTGCCAGCATTAACAGAGACCGTGGGACCCAGTACTTC. Its protein is CASINRDRGTQYF.

The chain has TRBV19 and TRBJ2-3; D may match TRBD1 or TRBD2 (5 bases each). CDR1 is LNHDA, CDR2 SQIVND, per germline (reference sequence). The V end was cut by 6 bases, the J end by 6 bases, with 22 bases between. The length of the CDR3 is 16 residues. DNA of the CDR3: TGTGCCAGTAGGACGTCCGGACACTCACCGGGGGATACGCAGTATTTT. It specifies CASRTSGHSPGDTQYF.

The chain combines TRBV24-1 with TRBJ1-5; D is unclear. The CDR3 loop spans 10 amino acids. V lost 7 bases and J lost 6, with 3 bases in between. CDR1 is KGHDR and CDR2 is SFDVKD in the germline V gene. CDR3 protein: CATRCQPQHF. CDR3 nucleotides: TGTGCCACCAGGTGTCAGCCCCAGCATTTT.

This clonotype was recorded a few times. The chain links TRBV5-1 to TRBJ1-3; 8 bases agree with TRBD1. Germline V lookup: CDR1 SGHRS, CDR2 YFSETQ. The J segment lost 6 bases and the V segment lost 3 bases, leaving 5 bases of the junction unmatched. This CDR3 region has 14 residues. The CDR3 DNA sequence: TGCGCCAGCAGCTCGGGACAGGTAGTAAACACCATATATTTT. The encoded protein is CASSSGQVVNTIYF. The whole variable domain, filled in from reference TRBV5-1 and TRBJ1-3, reads KAGVTQTPRYLIKTRGQQVTLSCSPISGHRSVSWYQQTPGQGLQFLFEYFSETQRNKGNFPGRFSGRQFSNSRSEMNVSTLELGDSALYLCASSSGQVVNTIYFGEGSWLTVV.

Only a few counts were recorded for this clonotype. The chain recombines TRBV7-9 with TRBJ1-4; D is ambiguous. Trimming removed 3 bases from V and 4 bases from J, with 6 bases in between. In germline, CDR1 is SEHNR, CDR2 FQNEAQ (reference sequence). This CDR3 region has 13 residues. Here the CDR3 reads CASSFPVNEKLFF. CDR3 in DNA: TGTGCCAGCAGCTTCCCCGTTAATGAAAAACTGTTTTTT. Full variable domain (outside the CDR3, taken from reference TRBV7-9 and TRBJ1-4): DTGVSQNPRHKITKRGQNVTFRCDPISEHNRLYWYRQTLGQGPEFLTYFQNEAQLEKSRLLSDRFSAERPKGSFSTLEIQRTEQGDSAMYLCASSFPVNEKLFFGSGTQLSVL.

The chain links TRBV4-3 to TRBJ2-7, with D tentatively TRBD1 (6 bases). CDR3 length equals 14 residues. Trimming shortened V by 4 bases and J by 6 bases, and 16 bases separated the two germline ends. Germline CDR1 and CDR2: LGHNA and YSLEER. The DNA of the CDR3 is TGCGCCAGCAGCCCCGAAGACAGGATGGGCGAGCAGTACTTC. Translation: CASSPEDRMGEQYF.

This clonotype occurred a few times. Written as DNA, the CDR3 is TGTGCCAGCAGCTTAGGGGGACTTCTCTCTGGGGCCAACGTCCTGACTTTC. Translation: CASSLGGLLSGANVLTF. The genes are TRBV7-2 and TRBJ2-6, with D maybe TRBD2 (6 bases). CDR1 SGHTA and CDR2 FQGNSA come from the germline V gene. The CDR3 consists of 17 residues. V was trimmed by 1 base and J by 0 bases, leaving 10 bases between them.

This clonotype was observed many times. The V gene is TRBV10-1, the J gene TRBJ2-3; possibly TRBD2 for D (5 bases). Trimming removed 0 bases at V and 0 bases at J, with 10 bases between. This CDR3 contains 16 residues. Germline-derived CDR1 and CDR2 are WNHNN and SYGVQD (reference sequence). The CDR3 loop reads CASSESRLASTDTQYF. CDR3 bases: TGCGCCAGCAGTGAGTCGAGGCTAGCTAGCACAGATACGCAGTATTTT.

This chain links TRBV3-1 with TRBJ2-2; TRBD1 matches at 7 bases. Germline assignment: CDR1 LGHDT and CDR2 YNNKEL (reference sequence). J gave up 3 bases and V 0 bases, and 10 bases lay outside the gene matches. This CDR3 contains 18 residues. CDR3 coding DNA: TGTGCCAGCAGCCAAGAGAAGGGCAGGGGGTTCTACACCGGGGAGCTGTTTTTT. The encoded protein is CASSQEKGRGFYTGELFF.

This clonotype was recorded at least ten times. The rearrangement uses TRBV29-1 and TRBJ2-4; D unclear. The CDR3 runs to 14 residues. V was trimmed by 4 bases and J by 0 bases, leaving 10 bases between them. Per the germline V gene, CDR1 is SQVTM and CDR2 is ANQGSEA. The CDR3 sequence: CSVVPLLAKNIQYF. The CDR3 DNA sequence: TGCAGCGTTGTGCCCCTCCTAGCCAAAAACATTCAGTACTTC.

The rearrangement links TRBV6-5 to TRBJ2-7; D is unresolved. V was cut by 0 bases and J by 5 bases, with 11 bases left in between. The CDR3 has 14 residues. The germline V gene has CDR1 MNHEY and CDR2 SVGAGI. Here the CDR3 DNA reads TGTGCCAGCAGTTACTCGAGAGTCGTCCACGAGCAGTACTTC. Its protein is CASSYSRVVHEQYF.

V usage is TRBV30 and J usage is TRBJ2-6, with no clear D. The germline V gene encodes CDR1 GTSNPN and CDR2 SVGIG (reference sequence). With 2 bases removed from V and 0 bases from J, the gap between germline ends came to 5 bases. The length of the CDR3 is 14 residues. This CDR3 is CAWSKPSGANVLTF. CDR3 DNA sequence: TGTGCCTGGAGTAAACCCTCTGGGGCCAACGTCCTGACTTTC.

This clonotype occurred a few times. The V call is TRBV7-9, the J call TRBJ1-1, with D unclear. CDR1 is SEHNR, CDR2 FQNEAQ, per germline (reference sequence). This CDR3 is 13 amino acids long. V lost 3 bases and J lost 0, with 5 bases in between. The CDR3 coding sequence is TGTGCCAGCAGCTTTTTTGTGAACACTGAAGCTTTCTTT. It specifies CASSFFVNTEAFF.

The V and J genes are TRBV20-1 and TRBJ2-5; 7 bases fit TRBD1. V shed 0 bases and J 3 bases; nucleotides not matched to a gene: 7. Germline V gene lookup returns CDR1 DFQATT and CDR2 SNEGSKA (reference sequence). The CDR3 contains 15 residues. The chain's CDR3 is CSARDPGQWEETQYF. The CDR3 region has the DNA TGCAGTGCTAGAGATCCGGGACAGTGGGAAGAGACCCAGTACTTC.